The present entry profiles one TCR beta chain with its context. This CDR3 is 15 amino acids long. Germline CDR1 and CDR2: GTSNPN and SVGIG (reference sequence). The V and J ends lost 5 bases and 4 bases respectively, with 15 bases between them. The sample is drawn from a study of blood T cell repertoires in COVID-19. Profiled with immunoSEQ multiplex PCR; TCRdb holds only in-frame clones, not every one. Of roughly 180,000 clones detected, 70% to 90% appear once; the ten largest clones hold more than 5%. The receptor was isolated from a woman aged 50 to 60 with COVID-19, enrolled during active disease. The chain uses TRBV30 and TRBJ2-6; D perhaps matches TRBD1 (7 bases). Specimen: peripheral blood. The DNA for the CDR3 is TGTGCCTGGGGCGGAGGGGGCGCCGGGGCCAACGTCCTGACTTTC. It encodes CAWGGGGAGANVLTF.